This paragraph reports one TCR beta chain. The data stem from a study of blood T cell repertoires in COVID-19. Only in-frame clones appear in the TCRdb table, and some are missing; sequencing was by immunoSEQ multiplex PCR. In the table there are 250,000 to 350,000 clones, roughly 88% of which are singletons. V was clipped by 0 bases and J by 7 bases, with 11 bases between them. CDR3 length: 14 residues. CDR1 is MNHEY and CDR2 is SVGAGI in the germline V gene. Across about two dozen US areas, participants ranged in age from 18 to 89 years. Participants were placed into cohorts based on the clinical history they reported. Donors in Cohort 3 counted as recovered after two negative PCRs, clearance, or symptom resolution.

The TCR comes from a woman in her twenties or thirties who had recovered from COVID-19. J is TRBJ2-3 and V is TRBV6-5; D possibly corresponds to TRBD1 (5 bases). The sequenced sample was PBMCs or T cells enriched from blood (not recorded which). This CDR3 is CASSYSIDSYTQYF. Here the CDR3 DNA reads TGTGCCAGCAGTTACTCCATCGACAGTTATACGCAGTATTTT.